The T cell receptor beta chain under discussion was sequenced for a study of CD8+ T cells in alopecia areata. By share, this clone counts as medium-sized. The CDR3 runs 16 residues. With 5 bases removed from V and 2 bases from J, the gap between germline ends came to 18 bases. Germline-derived CDR1 and CDR2 are SEHNR and FQNEAQ (reference sequence). Specified treatment: oral pan-JAK inhibitor, 5-10 mg twice daily. RNA extraction was followed by reverse transcription into cDNA, which acted as the sequencing template. Sequenced by immunoSEQ multiplex PCR; TCRdb stores in-frame clones only, minus some. The table has about 140,000 clones, roughly nine tenths seen once.

The source of this sequence is a human donor with alopecia areata. Sequenced here: CD8+ T cells sorted from blood, sampled at week 4, from a patient treated with tofacitinib. The chain has TRBV7-9 and TRBJ1-2; D gene unclear. This CDR3 is CASSPHPADFNYGYTF. The CDR3 DNA is TGTGCCAGCAGCCCCCACCCCGCAGATTTCAACTATGGCTACACCTTC.